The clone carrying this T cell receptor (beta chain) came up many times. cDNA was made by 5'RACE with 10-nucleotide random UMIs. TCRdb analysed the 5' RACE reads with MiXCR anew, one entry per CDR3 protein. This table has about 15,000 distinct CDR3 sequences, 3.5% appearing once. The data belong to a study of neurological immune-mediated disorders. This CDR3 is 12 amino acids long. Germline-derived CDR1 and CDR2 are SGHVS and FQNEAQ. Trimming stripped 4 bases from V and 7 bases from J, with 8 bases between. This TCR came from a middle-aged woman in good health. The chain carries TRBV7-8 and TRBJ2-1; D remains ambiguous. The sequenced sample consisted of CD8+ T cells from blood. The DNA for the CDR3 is TGTGCCAGCAGCTCAGCTGAAAATGAGCAGTTCTTC. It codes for CASSSAENEQFF.